One sample yielded the 15 T cell receptor beta chains listed below, sequenced in a study of spatial heterogeneity in lung cancer. Time point given: sample taken at primary tumor resection. TCRdb reprocessed the 5' RACE reads via MiXCR and lists one record per CDR3 protein. Among some 100,000 distinct CDR3 sequences, over 9.5% were seen once, and the ten largest hold about two fifths. Material: PBMCs, obtained at surgery. The receptors originated from a male donor with early-stage non-small cell lung cancer.

V and J are TRBV14 and TRBJ2-3; D may be TRBD2 (5 bases). The V gene lost 3 bases and the J gene lost 10 bases, with 11 bases spanning the gap. Germline V gene lookup returns CDR1 SGHDN and CDR2 FVKESK. This CDR3 has 12 amino acids. This chain's CDR3 is CASSHSRRSQYF. DNA of the CDR3: TGTGCCAGCAGCCATAGTAGGAGGTCGCAGTATTTT.

Many counts were recorded for this clonotype. This chain connects TRBV7-2 to TRBJ1-6; D not resolved. The germline V gene has CDR1 SGHTA and CDR2 FQGNSA. V lost 1 base and J lost 6, with 13 bases in between. The CDR3 totals 16 residues. CDR3 region: CASSLEGLGSNSPLHF. CDR3 DNA: TGTGCCAGCAGCTTAGAGGGTTTGGGTTCTAATTCACCCCTCCACTTT.

This clonotype was seen only a few times. The rearrangement joins TRBV25-1 to TRBJ2-1; 13 bases agree with TRBD2. The germline CDR1 and CDR2 sequences are MGHDK and SYGVNS. V dropped 4 bases and J dropped 8; count of bases not matched to a gene: 11. CDR3 length equals 17 residues. The CDR3 sequence: CASSGTSGSPGRDEQFF. Here the CDR3 DNA reads TGTGCCAGCAGTGGGACTAGCGGGAGCCCCGGGAGGGATGAGCAGTTCTTC.

This clonotype appeared a few times. The rearrangement joins TRBV5-1 to TRBJ1-1; TRBD1 is a possible D gene (5 bases). This CDR3 spans 14 amino acids. V gave up 4 bases and J gave up 1 base, with 11 bases separating them. The germline V gene has CDR1 SGHRS and CDR2 YFSETQ. CDR3 in amino acids: CASSKGPQNTEAFF. CDR3 coding DNA: TGCGCCAGCAGCAAGGGACCACAGAACACTGAAGCTTTCTTT.

This clonotype was seen at least ten times. The rearrangement links TRBV7-2 to TRBJ2-5; tentatively, D is TRBD2 (6 bases). Germline CDR1 SGHTA, CDR2 FQGNSA. V dropped 1 base and J dropped 5 bases, with 14 bases sitting between them. The CDR3 is 15 amino acids. In DNA form, the CDR3 reads TGTGCCAGCAGCTTAGGCGTCAGGGCGGGGGAGACCCAGTACTTC. It codes for CASSLGVRAGETQYF.

This clonotype occurred a few times. V and J are TRBV30 and TRBJ2-7; TRBD1 agrees at 9 bases. V trimming: 0 bases; J trimming: 4 bases; junction bases outside the gene matches: 7. The CDR3 sequence is 15 residues long. The V gene's germline CDR1 is GTSNPN and CDR2 SVGIG (reference sequence). DNA for the CDR3: TGTGCCTGGAGTGTACCCGGGACAGGGTGGTACGAGCAGTACTTC. Its translation: CAWSVPGTGWYEQYF.

This chain joins TRBV3-1 and TRBJ1-4; no reliable D call. The CDR3 consists of 13 residues. The ends were cut back, 8 bases at V and 1 base at J, with 8 bases in the middle. Germline values: CDR1 LGHDT, CDR2 YNNKEL (reference sequence). This CDR3 is CASRRGTNEKLFF. The CDR3 DNA is TGTGCCAGCCGGCGGGGAACTAATGAAAAACTGTTTTTT.

This rearrangement joins TRBV4-1 to TRBJ1-3; D gene ambiguous. Between the trimmed V and J ends, which lost 1 base and 0 bases, there was a span of 16 bases. Germline values: CDR1 MGHRA, CDR2 YSYEKL. The CDR3 is 18 residues long. CDR3 in DNA: TGCGCCAGCAGCCAAGGGGTGGTAATGTTCCTCTCTGGAAACACCATATATTTT. Translation gives CASSQGVVMFLSGNTIYF.

The chain combines TRBV12-3 or TRBV12-4 with TRBJ2-1; 12 positions agree with TRBD2. V lost 3 bases to trimming and J lost 4 bases; unmatched junction nucleotides: 1. This CDR3 is 15 amino acids long. The CDR3 region has the DNA TGTGCCAGCAGTTTGACTAGCGGGGGATACAATGAGCAGTTCTTC. Translated: CASSLTSGGYNEQFF.

V and J are TRBV6-2 or TRBV6-3 and TRBJ1-5; D may be TRBD1 (5 bases). CDR1 and CDR2 from the germline V gene are MNHEY and SVGEGT. The CDR3 is 18 amino acids. V gave up 0 bases and J gave up 2 bases, with 17 bases separating them. CDR3 coding DNA: TGTGCCAGCAGTTACTCGTGGTCTGAGAGGGGCCGCAATCAGCCCCAGCATTTT. Its protein is CASSYSWSERGRNQPQHF.

The genes are TRBV20-1 and TRBJ2-2; maybe TRBD2 (7 bases). Germline CDR1 is DFQATT and CDR2 is SNEGSKA (reference sequence). Trimming took 6 bases from V and 2 from J, leaving 16 bases between them. The CDR3 contains 15 residues. CDR3 in amino acids: CSALLGGVNTGELFF. The DNA for the CDR3 is TGCAGTGCCCTCCTAGGGGGGGTAAACACCGGGGAGCTGTTTTTT.

The chain is built from TRBV7-2 and TRBJ2-3; 10 bases line up with TRBD2. V gave up 1 base and J gave up 5 bases; unmatched junction bases: 6. The CDR3 covers 16 residues. Germline assignment: CDR1 SGHTA and CDR2 FQGNSA. The CDR3 reads CASSLVPSGRIDTQYF. The CDR3, as DNA: TGTGCCAGCAGCTTAGTGCCTAGCGGGAGAATAGATACGCAGTATTTT.

This clonotype was seen only a few times. The chain is built from TRBV5-5 and TRBJ2-7; no reliable D call. Looked up from germline, CDR1 is SGHKS and CDR2 is YYEKEE (reference sequence). V lost 4 bases and J 3 bases, leaving 17 bases between the germline ends. The CDR3 consists of 15 residues. The chain's CDR3 is CASSAEQVSFYEQYF. The CDR3 DNA reads TGTGCCAGCAGCGCGGAGCAGGTATCATTCTACGAGCAGTACTTC. The whole variable domain, filled in from reference TRBV5-5 and TRBJ2-7, reads DAGVTQSPTHLIKTRGQQVTLRCSPISGHKSVSWYQQVLGQGPQFIFQYYEKEERGRGNFPDRFSARQFPNYSSELNVNALLLGDSALYLCASSAEQVSFYEQYFGPGTRLTVT.

This clonotype was seen many times. The chain combines TRBV20-1 with TRBJ1-5; no definite D call. CDR1 is DFQATT, CDR2 SNEGSKA, per germline (reference sequence). This CDR3 has 14 amino acids. V was cut by 6 bases and J by 0 bases, with 12 bases left in between. CDR3 DNA sequence: TGCAGTGCAAGCGAGGGTAATAGCAATCAGCCCCAGCATTTT. It encodes CSASEGNSNQPQHF.

This clonotype occurred many times. J is TRBJ2-7 and V is TRBV10-3; the D gene is possibly TRBD2 (5 bases). The V end lost 3 bases, the J end lost 0 bases, and 12 bases lay between the germline ends. The CDR3 is 15 amino acids. CDR1 ENHRY and CDR2 SYGVKD come from the germline V gene. The CDR3 bases are TGTGCCATCAGTGAAGCGGACGTTAGCTCCTACGAGCAGTACTTC. Amino acids: CAISEADVSSYEQYF.